This T cell receptor (beta chain) was recovered during a study of T cells after yellow fever vaccination. Study results and limitations: Boosting was followed by the reappearance of most primary-vaccination clones (approximately 97% CD4, 85% to 90% CD8). CD4 and CD8 compartments shared a small share of clonotypes.

It was through 5'RACE template switching that TCR cDNA was made, with a universal primer site and UMIs added. A single record per CDR3 protein comes from TCRdb applying MiXCR to the 5' RACE reads. The data show about 96,000 distinct CDR3 sequences, over 8% seen once. Germline V CDR1 and CDR2: MNHEY, SVGEGT. CDR3 length: 13 residues. V lost 2 bases and J 12 bases, leaving 14 bases between the germline ends. This clonotype was observed a few times. This TCR was recovered from a man in his late teens or twenties who received the YFV17D yellow fever vaccine. The genes are TRBV6-2 or TRBV6-3 and TRBJ2-1; no clear D. Specimen: CD8+ T cells not binding an NS4B(214-222) dextramer, sorted from PBMCs, collected more than 13 days after the first yellow fever vaccination. The CDR3 loop is CASSYTIQTVQFF. The CDR3 nucleotides are TGTGCCAGCAGTTACACCATTCAAACGGTGCAGTTCTTC.